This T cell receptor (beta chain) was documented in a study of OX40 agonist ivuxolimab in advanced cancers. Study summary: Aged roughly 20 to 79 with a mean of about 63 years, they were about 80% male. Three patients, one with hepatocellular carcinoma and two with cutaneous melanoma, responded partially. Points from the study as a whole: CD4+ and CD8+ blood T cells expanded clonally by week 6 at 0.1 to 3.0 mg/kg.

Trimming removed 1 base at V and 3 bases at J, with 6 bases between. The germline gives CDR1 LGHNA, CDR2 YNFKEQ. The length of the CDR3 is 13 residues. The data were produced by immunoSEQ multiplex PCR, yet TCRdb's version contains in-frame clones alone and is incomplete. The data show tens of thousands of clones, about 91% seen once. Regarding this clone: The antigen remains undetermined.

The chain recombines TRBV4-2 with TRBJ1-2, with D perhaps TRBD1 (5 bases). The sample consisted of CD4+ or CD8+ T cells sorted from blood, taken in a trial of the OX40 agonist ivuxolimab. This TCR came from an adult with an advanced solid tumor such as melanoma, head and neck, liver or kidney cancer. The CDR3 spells CASSQGDYYGYTF. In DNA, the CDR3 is TGTGCCAGCAGCCAAGGGGACTACTATGGCTACACCTTC.